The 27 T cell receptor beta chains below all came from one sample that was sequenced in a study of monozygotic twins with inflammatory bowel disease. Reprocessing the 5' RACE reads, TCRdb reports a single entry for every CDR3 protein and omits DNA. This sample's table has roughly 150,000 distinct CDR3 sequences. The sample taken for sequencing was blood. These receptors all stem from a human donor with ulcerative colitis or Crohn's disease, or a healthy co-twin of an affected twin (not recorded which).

The CDR3 here is CASARGASNQPQHF. V usage is TRBV6-6 and J usage is TRBJ1-5; as DNA is missing, the TRBD1 call by TCRdb cannot be tested. Germline CDR1 reads MNHNY; CDR2 reads SVGAGI (reference sequence). This CDR3 spans 14 amino acids.

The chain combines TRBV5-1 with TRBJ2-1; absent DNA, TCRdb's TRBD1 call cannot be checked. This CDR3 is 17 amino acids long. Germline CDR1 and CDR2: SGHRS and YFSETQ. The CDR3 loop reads CASSLTRDRGRNNEQFF.

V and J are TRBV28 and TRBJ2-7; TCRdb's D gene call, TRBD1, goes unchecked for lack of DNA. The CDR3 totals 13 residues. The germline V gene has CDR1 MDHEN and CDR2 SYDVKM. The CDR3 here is CASTYRGTYEQYF.

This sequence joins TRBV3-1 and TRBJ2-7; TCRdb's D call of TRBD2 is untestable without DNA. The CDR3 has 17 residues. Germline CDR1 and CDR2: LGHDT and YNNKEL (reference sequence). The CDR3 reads CASSQGTSGRTIAEQYF.

CDR3 amino acids: CATRIGPSTGELFF. This chain connects TRBV24-1 to TRBJ2-2; TCRdb proposes TRBD2, but this gene call is untestable without DNA. CDR1 is KGHDR, CDR2 SFDVKD, per germline. This CDR3 is built from 14 residues.

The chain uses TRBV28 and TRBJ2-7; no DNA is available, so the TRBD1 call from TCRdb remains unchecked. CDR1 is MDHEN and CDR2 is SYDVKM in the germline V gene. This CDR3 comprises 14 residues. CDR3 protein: CASSSMTGAYEQYF. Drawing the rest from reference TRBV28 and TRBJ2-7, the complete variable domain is DVKVTQSSRYLVKRTGEKVFLECVQDMDHENMFWYRQDPGLGLRLIYFSYDVKMKEKGDIPEGYSVSREKKERFSLILESASTNQTSMYLCASSSMTGAYEQYFGPGTRLTVT.

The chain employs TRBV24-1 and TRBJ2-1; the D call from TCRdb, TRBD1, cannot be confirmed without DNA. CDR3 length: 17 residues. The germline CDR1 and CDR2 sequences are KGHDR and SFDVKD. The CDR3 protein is CATSDTLPGQAYNEQFF.

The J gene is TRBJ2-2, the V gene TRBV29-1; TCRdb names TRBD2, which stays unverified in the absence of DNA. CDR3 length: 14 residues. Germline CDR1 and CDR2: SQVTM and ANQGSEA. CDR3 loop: CSVTGLAGDRELFF.

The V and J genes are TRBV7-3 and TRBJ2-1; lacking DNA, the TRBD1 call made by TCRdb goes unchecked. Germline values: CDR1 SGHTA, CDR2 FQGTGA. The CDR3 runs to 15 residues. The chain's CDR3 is CASSLTRGGHNEQFF.

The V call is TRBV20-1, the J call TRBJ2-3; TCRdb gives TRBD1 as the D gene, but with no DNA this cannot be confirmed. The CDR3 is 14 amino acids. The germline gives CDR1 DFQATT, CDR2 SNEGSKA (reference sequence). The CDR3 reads CSAQSGTGVDTQYF.

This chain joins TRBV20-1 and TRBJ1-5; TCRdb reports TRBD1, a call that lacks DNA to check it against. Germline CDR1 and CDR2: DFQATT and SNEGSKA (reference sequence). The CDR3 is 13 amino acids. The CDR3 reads CSAGGKGVQPQHF.

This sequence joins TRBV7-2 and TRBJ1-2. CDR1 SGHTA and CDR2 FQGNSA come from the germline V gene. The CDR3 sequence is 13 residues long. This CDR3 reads CASSLKQIYGYTF.

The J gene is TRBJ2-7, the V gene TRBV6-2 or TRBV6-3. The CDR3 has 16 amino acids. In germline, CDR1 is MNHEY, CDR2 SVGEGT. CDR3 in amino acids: CASISWRFSSSYEQYF.

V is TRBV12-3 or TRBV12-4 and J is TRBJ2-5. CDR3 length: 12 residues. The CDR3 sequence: CASSLVGETQYF.

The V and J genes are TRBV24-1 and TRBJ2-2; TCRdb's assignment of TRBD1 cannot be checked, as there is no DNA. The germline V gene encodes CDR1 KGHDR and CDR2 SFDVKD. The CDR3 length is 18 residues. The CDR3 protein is CATSAHRGQGINTGELFF.

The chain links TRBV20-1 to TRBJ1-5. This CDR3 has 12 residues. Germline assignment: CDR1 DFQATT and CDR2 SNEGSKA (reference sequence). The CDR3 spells CSARLSNQPQHF.

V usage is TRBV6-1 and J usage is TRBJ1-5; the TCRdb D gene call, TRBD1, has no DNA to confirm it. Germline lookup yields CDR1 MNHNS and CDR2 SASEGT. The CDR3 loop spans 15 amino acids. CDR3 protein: CASSGPSRGNQPQHF.

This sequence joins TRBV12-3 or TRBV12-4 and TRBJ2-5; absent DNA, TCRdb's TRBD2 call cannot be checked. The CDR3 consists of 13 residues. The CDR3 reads CASSFLARETQYF.

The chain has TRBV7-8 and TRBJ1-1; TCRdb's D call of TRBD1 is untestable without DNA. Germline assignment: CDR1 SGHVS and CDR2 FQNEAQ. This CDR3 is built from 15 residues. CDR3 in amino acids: CASSAPGGANTEAFF.

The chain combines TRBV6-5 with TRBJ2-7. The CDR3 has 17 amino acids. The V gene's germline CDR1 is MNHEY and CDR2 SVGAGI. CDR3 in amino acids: CASSTRVGRSNSYEQYF.

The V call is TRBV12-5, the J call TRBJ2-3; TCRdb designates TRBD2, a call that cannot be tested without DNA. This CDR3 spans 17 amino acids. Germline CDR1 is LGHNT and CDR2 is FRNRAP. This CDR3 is CASGLARLAGATDTQYF.

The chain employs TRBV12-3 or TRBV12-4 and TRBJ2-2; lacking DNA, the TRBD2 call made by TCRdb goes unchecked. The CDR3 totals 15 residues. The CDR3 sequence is CASSPPGLITGELFF.

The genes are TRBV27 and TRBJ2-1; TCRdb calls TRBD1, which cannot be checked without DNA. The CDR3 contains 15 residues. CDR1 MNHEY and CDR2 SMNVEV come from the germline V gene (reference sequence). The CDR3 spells CASSLGGAGNNEQFF.

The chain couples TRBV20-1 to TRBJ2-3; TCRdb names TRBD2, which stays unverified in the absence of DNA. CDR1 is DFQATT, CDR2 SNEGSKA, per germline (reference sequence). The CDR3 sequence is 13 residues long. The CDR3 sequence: CSASSGRTDTQYF.

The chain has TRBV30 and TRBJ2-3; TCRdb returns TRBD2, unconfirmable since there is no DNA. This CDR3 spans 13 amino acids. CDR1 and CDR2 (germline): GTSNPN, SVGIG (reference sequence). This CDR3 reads CAWSSGGTDTQYF.

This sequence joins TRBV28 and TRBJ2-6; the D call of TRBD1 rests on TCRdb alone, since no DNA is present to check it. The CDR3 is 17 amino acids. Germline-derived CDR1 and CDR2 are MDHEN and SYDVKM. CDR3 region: CASTNSGQGSGANVLTF. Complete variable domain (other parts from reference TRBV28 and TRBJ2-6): DVKVTQSSRYLVKRTGEKVFLECVQDMDHENMFWYRQDPGLGLRLIYFSYDVKMKEKGDIPEGYSVSREKKERFSLILESASTNQTSMYLCASTNSGQGSGANVLTFGAGSRLTVL.

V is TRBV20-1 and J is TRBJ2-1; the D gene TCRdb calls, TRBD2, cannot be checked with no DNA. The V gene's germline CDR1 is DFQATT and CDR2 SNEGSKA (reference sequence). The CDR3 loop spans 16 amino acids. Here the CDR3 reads CSAPFPGLAGYNEQFF.